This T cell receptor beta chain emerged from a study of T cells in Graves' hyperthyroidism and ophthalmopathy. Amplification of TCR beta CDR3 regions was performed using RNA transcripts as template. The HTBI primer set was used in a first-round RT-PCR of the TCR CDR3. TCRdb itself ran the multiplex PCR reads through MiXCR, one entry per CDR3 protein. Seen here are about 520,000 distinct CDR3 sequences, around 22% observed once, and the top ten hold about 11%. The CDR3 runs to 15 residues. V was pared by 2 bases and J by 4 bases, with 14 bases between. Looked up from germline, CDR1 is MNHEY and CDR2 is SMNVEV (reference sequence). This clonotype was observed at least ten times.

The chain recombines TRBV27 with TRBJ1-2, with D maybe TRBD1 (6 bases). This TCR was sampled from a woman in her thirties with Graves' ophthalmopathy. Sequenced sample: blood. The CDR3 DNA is TGTGCCAGCAGTTTACGGCAGGGGTACCGCTATGGCTACACCTTC. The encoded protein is CASSLRQGYRYGYTF.